The 2 T cell receptor beta chains reported below all come from one sample, sequenced in a study of T cells expressing NK-cell markers. After re-calling the 5' RACE reads, TCRdb lists one entry per CDR3 protein, DNA absent. The sample data list tens of thousands of distinct CDR3 sequences. Sample: blood T cells: a sorted CD56 or NKG2C T cell subset, CD4+ or CD8+ T cells, or bulk PBMC T cells (not recorded which). These receptors were collected from a woman aged 18-70 years in good health.

The J gene is TRBJ2-3, the V gene TRBV15; the D call of TRBD1 rests on TCRdb alone, since no DNA is present to check it. Looked up from germline, CDR1 is LNHNV and CDR2 is YYDKDF (reference sequence). The CDR3 is 16 residues long. The CDR3 is CATSRDTTGGEDTQYF.

V gene TRBV7-8 combines with J gene TRBJ2-7; TCRdb selects TRBD2, and the lack of DNA leaves this call unchecked. From germline, CDR1 is SGHVS and CDR2 FQNEAQ. The CDR3 consists of 14 residues. This CDR3 reads CASSLGGAGYEQYF. Full variable domain (remainder filled in from reference TRBV7-8 and TRBJ2-7): GAGVSQSPRYKVAKRGQDVALRCDPISGHVSLFWYQQALGQGPEFLTYFQNEAQLDKSGLPSDRFFAERPEGSVSTLKIQRTQQEDSAVYLCASSLGGAGYEQYFGPGTRLTVT.